This T cell receptor beta chain was found in a study of OX40 agonist ivuxolimab in advanced cancers. Study-wide background: Patients were treated with ivuxolimab, an agonistic anti-OX40 (CD134) antibody. At doses from 0.01 to 10 mg/kg, patients were given intravenous ivuxolimab every 2 weeks. Earlier anti-PD-1, anti-PD-L1 or anti-CTLA-4 therapy was permitted; about 39% had received some.

Baseline, cycle 4 day 1, and cycle 7 day 1 were the blood sampling points. The CDR3 is 16 residues long. V lost 3 bases to trimming and J lost 0 bases; unmatched junction nucleotides: 4. CDR1 is SNHLY, CDR2 FYNNEI, per germline. This table comes from immunoSEQ multiplex PCR, and its TCRdb copy is limited to in-frame clones, with some not included. The sample yields about 46,000 clones, around 87% seen once. The source of this sequence is an adult with an advanced solid tumor such as melanoma, head and neck, liver or kidney cancer. Sequenced material: CD4+ or CD8+ T cells sorted from blood, taken in a trial of the OX40 agonist ivuxolimab. The gene calls are TRBV2 and TRBJ2-1; 8 positions match TRBD2. The CDR3 nucleotides read TGTGCCAGCAGTGACAAGCGGGGGAGCTCCTACAATGAGCAGTTCTTC. Translation gives CASSDKRGSSYNEQFF. Complete variable domain (other parts from reference TRBV2 and TRBJ2-1): EPEVTQTPSHQVTQMGQEVILRCVPISNHLYFYWYRQILGQKVEFLVSFYNNEISEKSEIFDDQFSVERPDGSNFTLKIRSTKLEDSAMYFCASSDKRGSSYNEQFFGPGTRLTVL.